The 2 T cell receptor beta chains given below trace back to one sample, sequenced in a study of human T cells and chemical hapten exposure (dated by TCRdb to the early 2020s). Libraries were built with RACE. The listed sequencing device is NextSeq 500. Using fastp at Q25 and MiXCR, TCRdb reprocessed the public reads and kept productive beta chains. Each entry is one CDR3 protein sequence, shown with its most common DNA and genes. Within this sample are 100,000 to 150,000 distinct CDR3 sequences, with roughly an eighth of them counted one time only. The top ten clonotypes cover around 0.99% of the sample. The sample's time point, from its label and the paper: patch test 1, 2 weeks after DPC sensitization. The treatment or condition tag for this specimen amounts to: therapeutic diphenylcyclopropenone sensitization with weekly scalp DPC. Sequencing was performed on whole blood, taken in connection with sensitization to the hapten diphenylcyclopropenone (DPC). The source of these receptors is a man between 18 and 35 years old with alopecia areata. Some clones in this sample may be carry-over from other donors' samples.

This clonotype has a handful of counts. The gene calls are TRBV11-2 and TRBJ1-3, with 9 positions matching TRBD1. Germline V gene lookup returns CDR1 SGHAT and CDR2 FQNNGV. V lost 4 bases, J lost 2 bases, and 6 bases stayed unmatched. The CDR3 has 16 residues. The CDR3 protein is CASSSLGQGTGNTIYF. The DNA for the CDR3 is TGTGCCAGCAGCTCACTAGGACAGGGGACTGGAAACACCATATATTTT.

The rearrangement links TRBV11-2 to TRBJ1-3; no reliable D call. Germline CDR1 is SGHAT and CDR2 is FQNNGV. The CDR3 spans 14 residues. V lost 6 bases, J lost 0 bases, and 9 bases lay in between. CDR3 sequence (DNA): TGTGCCAGCAGATACAGCTACTCTGGAAACACCATATATTTT. The encoded protein is CASRYSYSGNTIYF. Variable domain in full (rest from reference TRBV11-2 and TRBJ1-3): EAGVAQSPRYKIIEKRQSVAFWCNPISGHATLYWYQQILGQGPKLLIQFQNNGVVDDSQLPKDRFSAERLKGVDSTLKIQPAKLEDSAVYLCASRYSYSGNTIYFGEGSWLTVV.